This note documents a single T cell receptor beta chain sequence. What it recognizes is unknown. The V gene end was trimmed by 2 bases and the J gene end by 0 bases; junction bases not matched to a gene: 7. CDR1 and CDR2 (germline): MNHEY, SVGEGT. The CDR3 sequence is 17 residues long. Researchers prepared the TCRbeta library using unique molecular identifiers, the study reports. Each CDR3 protein gets one entry after TCRdb re-called the PCR reads with MiXCR. The sample includes fewer than 550,000 distinct CDR3 sequences, approximately 10% of them seen just once. These data belong to a study of T-cell reconstitution after alpha-beta-depleted transplantation in children. Whole-study findings and limits: T-cell counts and diversity at one year following transplant were attributed mainly to newly produced T cells.

This TCR was recovered from a female patient between 2 and 15 years old who had a stem cell transplant for aplastic anemia, so the T cells may come from the graft donor. Specimen: PBMCs, mostly from graft donor cells, collected 180 days after TCRalphabeta/CD19-depleted stem cell transplant. The rearrangement joins TRBV6-2 or TRBV6-3 to TRBJ2-7; the match to TRBD1 covers 10 bases. The CDR3 DNA reads as TGTGCCAGCAGTTACGAATCATGGACAGGGGGCTCCTACGAGCAGTACTTC. Residues: CASSYESWTGGSYEQYF.